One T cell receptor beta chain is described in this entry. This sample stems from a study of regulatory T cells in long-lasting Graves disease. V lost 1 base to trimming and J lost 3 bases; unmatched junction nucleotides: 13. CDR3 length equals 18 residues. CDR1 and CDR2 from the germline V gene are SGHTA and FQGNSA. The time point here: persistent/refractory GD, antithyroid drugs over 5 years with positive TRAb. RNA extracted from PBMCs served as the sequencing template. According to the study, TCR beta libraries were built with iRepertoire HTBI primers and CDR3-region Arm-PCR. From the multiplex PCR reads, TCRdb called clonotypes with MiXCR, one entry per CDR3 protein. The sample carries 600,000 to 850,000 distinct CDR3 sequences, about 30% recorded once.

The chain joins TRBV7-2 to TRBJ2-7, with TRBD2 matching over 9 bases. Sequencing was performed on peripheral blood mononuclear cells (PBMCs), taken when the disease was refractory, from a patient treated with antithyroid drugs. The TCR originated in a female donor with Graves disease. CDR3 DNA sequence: TGTGCCAGCAGCTTAGAGCGTCGGGGACTAGCTTATATCTACGAGCAGTACTTC. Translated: CASSLERRGLAYIYEQYF.